This T cell receptor (beta chain) originates from a study of blood T cell repertoires in COVID-19 (dated by TCRdb to 2019 to 2021). At the level of the whole study: Samples covering the acute and convalescent phases of COVID-19 were provided by collaborators in the United States, Italy and Spain. The repertoires were released in a freely available public database intended as a resource for research on the immune response to SARS-CoV-2. The material from the prospective study consisted of cDNA or gDNA derived from T cells, B-cell-depleted T cells, or PBMCs. Subjects who had been exposed to COVID-19, were actively infected with it, or had recovered from it provided the deeply sampled blood TCRbeta repertoires that made up the dataset. Samples came from the ongoing ImmuneRACE study (first 160 participants) plus 1,254 subjects from 6 global collaborators. Nearly every sample came with metadata listing a de-identified subject ID, COVID-19 status, age in years and sex. HLA class I and class II types, where available, came from metadata supplied by the sample provider rather than from assay-based typing. The study at large found these results: The quantity of clinical and demographic metadata differed by source and by participant and was supplied without curation.

TCRbeta CDR3 regions were amplified from genomic DNA using the immunoSEQ Assay, a bias-controlled multiplex PCR. The study's own analysis went as follows. Within the assay, amplification of reference gene primers was used to estimate how many nucleated cells each sample contained. Sequence reads were collapsed and filtered to measure the absolute abundance of every unique TCRbeta CDR3 rearrangement. Productive Simpson clonality was computed per sample as the square root of Simpson's diversity index over productive rearrangements. The table comes from immuneACCESS by way of TCRdb, which keeps in-frame sequences with V and J called. Part of the clones is missing from these tables; in studies checked, under half for an unresolved V gene and the rest for unknown reasons. Clone size and V and J calls were adopted from that table, with D and trimming inferred from the DNA. The sample table shows around 41,000 clones, and over 90% are seen once. Of the sample, about 6% is held by the ten largest clones.

The germline V gene gives CDR1 as KGHSH and CDR2 as LQKENI. Spanning cysteine to phenylalanine, the CDR3 consists of 15 amino acids. Only the CDR3 portion is preserved as DNA: 45 bases, with reading frame beginning at the first base. V ends up 3 bases short and J 4 bases short, with an unmatched junction base count of 3. On this clone itself: Its specific antigen is unknown. Base quality data are lacking; no much larger clone is found one base away.

The collaborating institutions used their own protocols to collect whole blood in K2EDTA tubes. For TCRbeta analysis, collaborators shipped samples as frozen whole blood, isolated PBMCs, or DNA extracted from either of those sample types. The chain joins TRBV18 to TRBJ1-6, and 7 junctional nucleotides match TRBD1. The receptor was isolated from a human donor in a cohort sampled during active COVID-19. Sequencing was done on a sample of peripheral blood. The nucleotides read TGTGCCAGCTCACCCGGGACAGCTTATAATTCACCCCTCCACTTT. The translation is CASSPGTAYNSPLHF.